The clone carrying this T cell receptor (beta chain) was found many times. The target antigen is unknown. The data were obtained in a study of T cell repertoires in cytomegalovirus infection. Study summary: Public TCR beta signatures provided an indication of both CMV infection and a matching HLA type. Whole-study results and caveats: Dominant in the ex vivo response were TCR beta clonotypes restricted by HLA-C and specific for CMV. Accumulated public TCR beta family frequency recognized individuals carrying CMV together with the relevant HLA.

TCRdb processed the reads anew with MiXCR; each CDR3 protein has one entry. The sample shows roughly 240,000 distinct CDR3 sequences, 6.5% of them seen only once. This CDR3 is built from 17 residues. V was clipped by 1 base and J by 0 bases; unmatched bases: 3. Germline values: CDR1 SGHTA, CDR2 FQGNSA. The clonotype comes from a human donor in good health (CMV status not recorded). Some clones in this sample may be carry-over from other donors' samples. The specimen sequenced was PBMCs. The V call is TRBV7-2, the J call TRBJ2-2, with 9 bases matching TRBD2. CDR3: CASSLVSGGANTGELFF. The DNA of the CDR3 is TGTGCCAGCAGCTTAGTTAGCGGGGGCGCGAACACCGGGGAGCTGTTTTTT.